This T cell receptor beta chain was obtained from a study of early T cells in non-severe SARS-CoV-2 infection. Study details: Unsorted whole-blood RNA was sequenced in bulk, leaving chains unpaired.

Trimming left V 5 bases short and J 1 base short, with 14 bases between. Germline lookup yields CDR1 DFQATT and CDR2 SNEGSKA (reference sequence). This CDR3 spans 14 amino acids. This clonotype was seen more than once but under ten times. Antigen unknown. Tagging with unique molecular identifiers was applied to individual cDNA molecules. TCRdb re-called the 5' RACE reads with MiXCR, one entry per CDR3 protein. Among 54,000 or so distinct CDR3 sequences listed, roughly 12% were seen once. Study conclusions and caveats: Clonotype matching in VDJdb favored anti-spike CD8 responses and did not capture private and CD4 specificities.

Sequenced material: whole blood. The source of this sequence is an adult who was a healthcare worker with PCR-confirmed SARS-CoV-2 infection or an uninfected control (not recorded which). The chain is built from TRBV20-1 and TRBJ1-1, with unresolved D. DNA of the CDR3: TGCAGTGCTTCTAACTCCGCAGGGAACACTGAAGCTTTCTTT. It specifies CSASNSAGNTEAFF.